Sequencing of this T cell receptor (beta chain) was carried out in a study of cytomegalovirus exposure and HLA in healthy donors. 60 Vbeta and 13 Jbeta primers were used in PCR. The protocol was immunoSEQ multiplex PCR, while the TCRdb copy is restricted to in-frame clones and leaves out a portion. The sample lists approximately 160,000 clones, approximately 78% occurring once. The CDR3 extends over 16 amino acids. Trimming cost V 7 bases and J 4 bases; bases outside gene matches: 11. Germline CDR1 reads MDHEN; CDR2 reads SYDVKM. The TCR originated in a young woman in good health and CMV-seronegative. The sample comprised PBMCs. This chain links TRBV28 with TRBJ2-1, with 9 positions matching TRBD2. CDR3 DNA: TGTGCCAGCAACACTCCGGCTAGCGGGGTATACAATGAGCAGTTCTTC. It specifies CASNTPASGVYNEQFF.